This T cell receptor beta chain emerged from a study of blood T cells in healthy people across ages. Study-level points and caveats: Whereas aged donors had fewer naive CD4+ cells, long-lived donors had more of them and higher diversity.

Together with a sample-barcoded 5' primer, a J-beta primer mix was included in a second PCR lasting about 6 to 11 cycles. With 12 random nucleotides, a template-switch adaptor tagged each individual cDNA molecule. One entry per CDR3 protein, called by TCRdb with MiXCR from the 5' RACE reads. The table records about 1.6 million distinct CDR3 sequences, about 32% of them present only once. Germline loops: CDR1 SGDLS, CDR2 YYNGEE. The CDR3 runs 14 residues. Trimming took off 0 bases at V and 5 bases at J, with 11 bases between the two ends. Peripheral blood, roughly 9.1 milliliters per donor, was collected. The study isolated at least 6.5 million PBMCs from each sample. This clonotype was counted a few times. Antigen: not known.

This rearrangement joins TRBV9 to TRBJ2-5; tentative D call: TRBD1 (6 bases). What was sequenced was blood. The TCR originated in a woman in her 30s in good health. The CDR3 sequence: CASSVGGLAETQYF. CDR3 nucleotide sequence: TGTGCCAGCAGCGTAGGGGGGCTCGCGGAGACCCAGTACTTC.